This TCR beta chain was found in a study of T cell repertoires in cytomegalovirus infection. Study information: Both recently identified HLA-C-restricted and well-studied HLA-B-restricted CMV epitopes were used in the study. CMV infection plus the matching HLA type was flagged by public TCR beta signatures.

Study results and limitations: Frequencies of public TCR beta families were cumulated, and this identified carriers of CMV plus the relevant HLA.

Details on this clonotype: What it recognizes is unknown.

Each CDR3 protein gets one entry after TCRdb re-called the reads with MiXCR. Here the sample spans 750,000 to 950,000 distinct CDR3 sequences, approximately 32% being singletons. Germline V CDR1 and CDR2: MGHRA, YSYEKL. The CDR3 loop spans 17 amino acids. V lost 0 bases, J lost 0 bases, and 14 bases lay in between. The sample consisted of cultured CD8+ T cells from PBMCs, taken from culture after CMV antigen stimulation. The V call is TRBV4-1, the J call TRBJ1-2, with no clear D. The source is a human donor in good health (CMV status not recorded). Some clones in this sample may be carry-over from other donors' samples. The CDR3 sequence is CASSQEPSGYANYGYTF. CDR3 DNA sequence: TGCGCCAGCAGCCAAGAACCGTCAGGCTATGCTAACTATGGCTACACCTTC.